The 25 T cell receptor beta chains listed next were all sequenced from one sample in a study of blood T cell repertoires in COVID-19. TCRdb's copy holds only in-frame clones and misses some; the assay was immunoSEQ multiplex PCR. The sample carries approximately 43,000 clones, 81% recorded once. The sample consisted of peripheral blood. The receptor source for this set is a middle-aged man with active or convalescent COVID-19.

The genes are TRBV7-2 and TRBJ1-2, with unresolved D. The CDR3 runs to 14 residues. V was shortened by 5 bases and J by 5 bases, with 15 bases between the two germline ends. Germline values: CDR1 SGHTA, CDR2 FQGNSA. CDR3 sequence: CASSPGSREYGYTF. Here the CDR3 DNA reads TGTGCCAGCAGCCCCGGGTCCCGAGAATATGGCTACACCTTC.

This chain uses TRBV2 with TRBJ2-1, with 10 bases identical to TRBD1. Unmatched junction bases numbered 7, after V lost 8 bases and J lost 9 bases. The V gene's germline CDR1 is SNHLY and CDR2 FYNNEI. This CDR3 region has 13 residues. This chain's CDR3 is CASGQGDRVEQFF. The DNA for the CDR3 is TGTGCCAGCGGACAGGGGGATCGTGTTGAGCAGTTCTTC.

The chain joins TRBV12-5 to TRBJ1-4; TRBD1 might be the D (5 bases). Trimming left V 0 bases short and J 13 bases short, with 15 bases between. This CDR3 spans 14 amino acids. CDR1 LGHNT and CDR2 FRNRAP come from the germline V gene. In DNA, the CDR3 is TGTGCTAGTGGTTTGGTATGGAGGGGATATGTACTGTTTTTT. This translates into CASGLVWRGYVLFF. Together with reference TRBV12-5 and TRBJ1-4, the CDR3 gives the full variable domain: DARVTQTPRHKVTEMGQEVTMRCQPILGHNTVFWYRQTMMQGLELLAYFRNRAPLDDSGMPKDRFSAEMPDATLATLKIQPSEPRDSAVYFCASGLVWRGYVLFFGSGTQLSVL.

V gene TRBV9 combines with J gene TRBJ1-5; D is unclear. The germline gives CDR1 SGDLS, CDR2 YYNGEE. The CDR3 is made up of 15 amino acids. V dropped 2 bases and J dropped 1 base, with 10 bases sitting between them. CDR3: CASSVSGLSNQPQHF. The CDR3 nucleotides read TGTGCCAGCAGCGTCTCGGGGTTGAGCAATCAGCCCCAGCATTTT.

This clone has only one observation. The V gene is TRBV5-1, the J gene TRBJ2-1; D is uncertain. V lost 1 base, J lost 9 bases, and 11 bases lay in between. Germline-derived CDR1 and CDR2 are SGHRS and YFSETQ. CDR3 length: 13 amino acids. CDR3 in DNA: TGCGCCAGCAGCTTGTCCATAACGGGTGAGCAGTTCTTC. Encoded protein: CASSLSITGEQFF.

The rearrangement joins TRBV12-2 to TRBJ1-3; the table's D call TRBD1 went unverified against the DNA. TRBV12-2 is tagged as a pseudogene. The CDR3 is made up of 15 amino acids. CDR3 protein: CASRSQQGRINTIYF. The CDR3 nucleotides are TGTGCAAGTCGCTCCCAACAGGGTCGCATAAACACCATATATTTT.

The V call is TRBV6-5, the J call TRBJ1-3; D gene ambiguous. Germline V gene data show CDR1 as MNHEY and CDR2 as SVGAGI. The CDR3 loop spans 14 amino acids. V lost 8 bases to trimming and J lost 0 bases, with 11 bases between them. DNA of the CDR3: TGTGCCAGCTCTGCAGGATACTCTGGAAACACCATATATTTT. Residues: CASSAGYSGNTIYF.

The chain uses TRBV5-1 and TRBJ1-1, with 11 positions matching TRBD1. With 5 bases clipped from V and 1 base from J, the junction kept 7 bases outside the gene matches. CDR1 is SGHRS and CDR2 is YFSETQ in the germline V gene. This CDR3 contains 16 residues. CDR3 in DNA: TGCGCCAGCAGTCGGGACAGGGGGTCCGGGAACACTGAAGCTTTCTTT. Its protein is CASSRDRGSGNTEAFF.

CDR3 residues: CSVYDSHSGNTIYF. For the CDR3, the DNA is TGCAGCGTTTATGACTCACACTCTGGAAACACCATATATTTT. The chain combines TRBV29-1 with TRBJ1-3; D is unresolved. V was shortened by 5 bases and J by 0 bases, with 11 bases between the two germline ends. The CDR3 spans 14 residues. Germline CDR1 and CDR2: SQVTM and ANQGSEA.

The chain's CDR3 is CASSQVTGGGQYF. The CDR3, as DNA: TGTGCCAGCAGCCAAGTAACAGGGGGCGGGCAGTACTTC. This rearrangement joins TRBV14 to TRBJ2-7; TRBD1 aligns across 9 bases. Per germline, CDR1 SGHDN and CDR2 FVKESK. J lost 9 bases, V lost 1 base, and 4 bases had no gene match. This CDR3 comprises 13 residues. Based on the CDR3 plus reference TRBV14 and TRBJ2-7, the full variable domain is EAGVTQFPSHSVIEKGQTVTLRCDPISGHDNLYWYRRVMGKEIKFLLHFVKESKQDESGMPNNRFLAERTGGTYSTLKVQPAELEDSGVYFCASSQVTGGGQYFGPGTRLTVT.

The chain joins TRBV5-1 to TRBJ1-2; the match to TRBD1 covers 8 bases. The V and J ends lost 4 bases and 6 bases, in that order; junction bases with no gene match: 8. CDR1 is SGHRS, CDR2 YFSETQ, per germline. CDR3 size: 14 residues. CDR3 amino acids: CASSADRGSNGYTF. The CDR3 DNA sequence: TGCGCCAGCAGCGCCGACAGGGGATCCAATGGCTACACCTTC.

The rearrangement links TRBV12-5 to TRBJ1-3; 10 nucleotides agree with TRBD1. With V trimmed by 3 bases and J by 4 bases, 3 bases remained unmatched. This CDR3 comprises 15 residues. Germline assignment: CDR1 LGHNT and CDR2 FRNRAP. The CDR3 is CASGLGQGGGNTIYF. The CDR3 DNA reads TGTGCTAGTGGTTTAGGACAGGGGGGAGGAAACACCATATATTTT.

The chain couples TRBV6-5 to TRBJ1-5; D not certain. The CDR3 totals 13 residues. CDR1 MNHEY and CDR2 SVGAGI come from the germline V gene. Trimming cost V 5 bases and J 0 bases, with 5 bases left between them. CDR3 in DNA: TGTGCCAGCAGTCCCTATAGCAATCAGCCCCAGCATTTT. Its protein is CASSPYSNQPQHF.

Turning to this clone: Because it lacks the conserved phenylalanine or tryptophan at the end, this CDR3 is likely a read error. It is unclear where the CDR3 begins or ends on the DNA, so no DNA is shown, and the CDR3 is as TCRdb lists it. The chain links TRBV20-1 to TRBJ1-3; the D call in the table, TRBD1, was not verified against the DNA. CDR1 and CDR2 from the germline V gene are DFQATT and SNEGSKA (reference sequence). The CDR3 length is 11 residues, termini included. The CDR3 is CSARDGLTVVV.

Only a few counts were recorded for this clone. The chain recombines TRBV19 with TRBJ1-2; 8 bases match TRBD1. Germline V gene sequence: CDR1 LNHDA, CDR2 SQIVND (reference sequence). Trimming cost V 6 bases and J 7 bases; bases outside gene matches: 19. CDR3 length equals 17 residues. As DNA, the CDR3 is TGTGCCAGTAGGCCCCACGAGGCAGGGGGCGCAACTGGTGGCTACACCTTC. It is translated as CASRPHEAGGATGGYTF.

The chain uses TRBV7-9 and TRBJ2-1; D might be TRBD2 (5 bases). V lost 5 bases to trimming and J lost 1 base, with 12 bases between them. This CDR3 is 15 amino acids long. CDR1 SEHNR and CDR2 FQNEAQ come from the germline V gene (reference sequence). The CDR3: CASSESGVSYNEQFF. DNA of the CDR3: TGTGCCAGCAGCGAATCCGGGGTATCCTACAATGAGCAGTTCTTC.

This clone was counted a single time. The V call is TRBV6-5, the J call TRBJ2-3; TRBD2 might be the D (5 bases). Trimming removed 2 bases from V and 2 bases from J, with 11 bases in between. Germline V CDR1 and CDR2: MNHEY, SVGAGI. CDR3 size: 15 residues. CDR3: CASSYHRGYTDTQYF. DNA for the CDR3: TGTGCCAGCAGTTACCACCGGGGTTACACAGATACGCAGTATTTT.

This rearrangement joins TRBV4-1 to TRBJ2-3, with TRBD2 matching over 9 bases. CDR1 is MGHRA, CDR2 YSYEKL, per germline. CDR3 size: 18 residues. V gave up 0 bases and J gave up 2 bases; unmatched junction bases: 9. In nucleotides, the CDR3 is TGCGCCAGCAGCCAAGATCTCCGAGCGGGGGGACTCACAGATACGCAGTATTTT. Its translation: CASSQDLRAGGLTDTQYF.

The CDR3 region is CASSSPTGSSNQPQHF. The CDR3 nucleotides read TGTGCCAGCAGCTCTCCGACAGGTTCTAGCAATCAGCCCCAGCATTTT. This rearrangement joins TRBV5-4 to TRBJ1-5; D possibly corresponds to TRBD1 (6 bases). V dropped 3 bases and J dropped 0 bases, with 13 bases sitting between them. The CDR3 totals 16 residues. Germline V gene sequence: CDR1 SGHNT, CDR2 YYREEE (reference sequence).

The V call is TRBV30, the J call TRBJ2-7, with 9 bases fitting TRBD1. The CDR3 extends over 15 amino acids. The germline V gene encodes CDR1 GTSNPN and CDR2 SVGIG (reference sequence). Trimming cost V 2 bases and J 4 bases; bases outside gene matches: 9. The DNA of the CDR3 is TGTGCCTGGAGTTCAACAGGGGGCGCGAGATACGAGCAGTACTTC. It specifies CAWSSTGGARYEQYF.

This sequence joins TRBV2 and TRBJ2-1; D ambiguous. The CDR3 has 11 amino acids. Germline V CDR1 and CDR2: SNHLY, FYNNEI. With 6 bases removed from V and 3 bases from J, the gap between germline ends came to 3 bases. CDR3 DNA sequence: TGTGCCAGCAGGAGCTACAATGAGCAGTTCTTC. Translated, it gives CASRSYNEQFF.

V and J are TRBV19 and TRBJ2-2, with 10 positions matching TRBD2. J was trimmed by 6 bases and V by 7 bases; bases with no gene match: 14. Germline CDR1 LNHDA, CDR2 SQIVND (reference sequence). The CDR3 spans 17 residues. The CDR3, as DNA: TGTGCCAGTACCCAACTAGCGGGAAGGTCGCAACCCGGGGAGCTGTTTTTT. Translating it yields CASTQLAGRSQPGELFF. Based on the CDR3 plus reference TRBV19 and TRBJ2-2, the full variable domain is DGGITQSPKYLFRKEGQNVTLSCEQNLNHDAMYWYRQDPGQGLRLIYYSQIVNDFQKGDIAEGYSVSREKKESFPLTVTSAQKNPTAFYLCASTQLAGRSQPGELFFGEGSRLTVL.

The rearrangement joins TRBV19 to TRBJ2-1, with 7 bases matching TRBD2. From germline, CDR1 is LNHDA and CDR2 SQIVND (reference sequence). V dropped 10 bases and J dropped 2; count of bases not matched to a gene: 5. The CDR3 consists of 13 residues. The CDR3 loop is CATAGVTYNEQFF. DNA of the CDR3: TGTGCCACCGCGGGGGTTACCTACAATGAGCAGTTCTTC. Full variable domain (remainder filled in from reference TRBV19 and TRBJ2-1): DGGITQSPKYLFRKEGQNVTLSCEQNLNHDAMYWYRQDPGQGLRLIYYSQIVNDFQKGDIAEGYSVSREKKESFPLTVTSAQKNPTAFYLCATAGVTYNEQFFGPGTRLTVL.

The chain has TRBV6-5 and TRBJ2-2; 7 bases match TRBD1. With V trimmed by 6 bases and J by 0 bases, 4 bases remained unmatched. Germline CDR1 and CDR2: MNHEY and SVGAGI. The length of the CDR3 is 15 residues. The CDR3 reads CASRTGTANTGELFF. The CDR3 bases are TGTGCCAGCAGGACCGGGACAGCGAACACCGGGGAGCTGTTTTTT.

The chain is built from TRBV7-3 and TRBJ1-1; D not certain. Germline CDR1 reads SGHTA; CDR2 reads FQGTGA. V dropped 3 bases and J dropped 1 base, with 6 bases sitting between them. The CDR3 consists of 13 residues. The CDR3 nucleotides are TGTGCCAGCAGCTTGGGCAAGAACACTGAAGCTTTCTTT. Encoded protein: CASSLGKNTEAFF.